These 32 T cell receptor beta chains were all obtained from the same sample, sequenced in a study of radiotherapy plus CTLA-4 blockade in lung cancer listed by TCRdb under 2018. The method behind the library was the immunoSEQ multiplex PCR assay. TCRdb took this table from immuneACCESS and kept in-frame rearrangements with V and J called. Such tables lack part of the clones; where checked against another copy, unresolved V genes explain under half of the gap, and the rest is unexplained. The sample data list about 98,000 clones, and around 86% of these were observed just once. The biggest ten clones account for around 3.7% of the sample. This material consisted of peripheral blood, taken from a patient treated with radiotherapy plus ipilimumab. Receptors were obtained from a human donor with non-small cell lung cancer who had a partial response to radiotherapy plus ipilimumab.

The V call is TRBV28, the J call TRBJ2-7; D not resolved. Germline V CDR1 and CDR2: MDHEN, SYDVKM. Deletions cut 5 bases from V and 0 bases from J, with 8 bases between. This CDR3 is 13 amino acids long. The CDR3 nucleotides are TGTGCCAGCAGTGTGACACGCTCCTACGAGCAGTACTTC. Translation gives CASSVTRSYEQYF. The complete variable domain, with remaining parts taken from reference TRBV28 and TRBJ2-7, reads DVKVTQSSRYLVKRTGEKVFLECVQDMDHENMFWYRQDPGLGLRLIYFSYDVKMKEKGDIPEGYSVSREKKERFSLILESASTNQTSMYLCASSVTRSYEQYFGPGTRLTVT.

In nucleotides, the CDR3 is TGCGCCAGCAGCCTAACTTCACGGGGGATTAATGAAAAACTGTTTTTT. This codes for CASSLTSRGINEKLFF. The chain joins TRBV4-1 to TRBJ1-4; possible D gene TRBD1, 5 bases. V gave up 4 bases and J gave up 4 bases, with 16 bases separating them. This CDR3 spans 16 amino acids. Germline lookup yields CDR1 MGHRA and CDR2 YSYEKL.

This chain uses TRBV5-8 with TRBJ1-4; D gene ambiguous. This CDR3 contains 16 residues. The V end lost 0 bases, the J end lost 8 bases, and 17 bases lay between the germline ends. CDR1 is SGHTS and CDR2 is YDEGEE in the germline V gene. The CDR3 loop reads CASSLGAGITGEKLFF. The CDR3 nucleotides read TGTGCCAGCAGCTTGGGGGCGGGGATCACGGGCGAAAAACTGTTTTTT.

J is TRBJ2-5 and V is TRBV28, with 11 bases aligning to TRBD2. The ends lost 1 base at V and 5 bases at J; junction bases unmatched: 9. Looked up from germline, CDR1 is MDHEN and CDR2 is SYDVKM. The CDR3 has 17 residues. CDR3 residues: CASSLLLAGGSAETQYF. In nucleotides, the CDR3 is TGTGCCAGCAGTTTATTGTTAGCGGGAGGGTCCGCTGAGACCCAGTACTTC.

The V and J genes are TRBV2 and TRBJ2-7; TRBD1 is a possible D gene (6 bases). This CDR3 is built from 14 residues. The V and J ends lost 5 bases and 3 bases respectively, with 14 bases between them. Germline V gene data show CDR1 as SNHLY and CDR2 as FYNNEI. CDR3 coding DNA: TGTGCCAGCAGTTTTCTGGGGGCCGGCTACGAGCAGTACTTC. Protein: CASSFLGAGYEQYF.

With regard to this clone: The same CDR3 can be traced to other DNA sequences in this sample. CDR3 DNA: TGTGCCAGCAGTCTCAGACAGGCCAACACTGAAGCTTTCTTT. Its translation is CASSLRQANTEAFF. The chain carries TRBV27 and TRBJ1-1, with a weak D call TRBD1 (6 bases). Germline V gene lookup returns CDR1 MNHEY and CDR2 SMNVEV (reference sequence). The V and J ends lost 5 bases and 2 bases respectively, with 12 bases between them. The CDR3 is 14 residues long.

This clone has only a few counts. Here the CDR3 DNA reads TGTGCCAGCTCACCTCGCCAGGGTGAAGATACGCAGTATTTT. Amino acids: CASSPRQGEDTQYF. This rearrangement joins TRBV18 to TRBJ2-3, with TRBD1 as a possible D gene (5 bases). The CDR3 contains 14 residues. V was shortened by 3 bases and J by 5 bases, with 12 bases between the two germline ends. CDR1 is KGHSH, CDR2 LQKENI, per germline.

The chain employs TRBV10-3 and TRBJ2-3; 8 bases agree with TRBD2. CDR3 length equals 11 residues. V trimming: 11 bases; J trimming: 6 bases; junction bases outside the gene matches: 4. Germline CDR1 and CDR2: ENHRY and SYGVKD. In DNA form, the CDR3 reads TGTGCCTCCGGGAGGGCGGATACGCAGTATTTT. This gives the protein CASGRADTQYF.

This chain connects TRBV6-6 to TRBJ2-3; 10 nucleotides match TRBD1. This CDR3 has 15 residues. V lost 3 bases and J lost 6; bases outside the gene matches: 6. The germline CDR1 and CDR2 sequences are MNHNY and SVGAGI (reference sequence). This CDR3 reads CASSYVGTGDDTQYF. CDR3 DNA sequence: TGTGCCAGCAGTTATGTAGGGACAGGGGATGATACGCAGTATTTT.

This clone appeared a few times. The chain employs TRBV7-8 and TRBJ1-6, with a possible D match to TRBD1 (6 bases). Germline loops: CDR1 SGHVS, CDR2 FQNEAQ. Trimming left V 5 bases short and J 7 bases short, with 12 bases between. The CDR3 consists of 14 residues. The CDR3 reads CASSPRGGNSPLHF. The CDR3 bases are TGTGCCAGCAGCCCCCGGGGGGGCAATTCACCCCTCCACTTT.

The chain employs TRBV27 and TRBJ2-1; 7 nucleotides line up with TRBD2. V gave up 5 bases and J gave up 9 bases; unmatched junction bases: 13. This CDR3 is 15 amino acids long. Germline V gene sequence: CDR1 MNHEY, CDR2 SMNVEV (reference sequence). Here the CDR3 DNA reads TGTGCCAGCAGTCGTATGACTAGCCCCCGGGGTGAGCAGTTCTTC. Its protein is CASSRMTSPRGEQFF.

The chain is built from TRBV6-5 and TRBJ1-5, with D perhaps TRBD1 (6 bases). Per the germline V gene, CDR1 is MNHEY and CDR2 is SVGAGI. Trimming stripped 5 bases from V and 10 bases from J, with 21 bases between. This CDR3 spans 15 amino acids. CDR3 bases: TGTGCCAGCAGTCCCCAGGGGTCCTTAGGTTTACCCCAGCATTTT. Translation: CASSPQGSLGLPQHF.

This rearrangement joins TRBV18 to TRBJ1-1; D is perhaps TRBD1 (5 bases). The germline V and J ends were trimmed by 6 bases and 10 bases, with 21 bases remaining between them. Germline CDR1 and CDR2: KGHSH and LQKENI. The CDR3 runs 14 residues. CDR3 amino acids: CASSPSPDISGAFF. The CDR3 region has the DNA TGTGCCAGCTCCCCATCCCCGGACATTTCCGGAGCTTTCTTT.

This clone was counted once. The chain couples TRBV2 to TRBJ2-7, with D maybe TRBD2 (6 bases). V lost 0 bases, J lost 4 bases, and 16 bases lay in between. The CDR3 has 16 amino acids. Germline V CDR1 and CDR2: SNHLY, FYNNEI. The DNA of the CDR3 is TGTGCCAGCAGTGAAGCGCGGGACGATCGTAAGTACGAGCAGTACTTC. It codes for CASSEARDDRKYEQYF.

The chain couples TRBV7-2 to TRBJ2-7; the match to TRBD2 covers 9 bases. The CDR3 is 13 residues long. Trimming took 3 bases from V and 4 from J; bases not matched to a gene: 1. Germline-derived CDR1 and CDR2 are SGHTA and FQGNSA. In DNA, the CDR3 is TGTGCCAGCAGCTTTAGCGGGAGTTACGAGCAGTACTTC. It yields the protein CASSFSGSYEQYF.

This clone was seen once. V and J are TRBV2 and TRBJ2-1, with 7 bases identical to TRBD2. Germline-derived CDR1 and CDR2 are SNHLY and FYNNEI. The CDR3 length is 15 residues. After removal of 4 bases from V and 4 bases from J, the junction contained 7 bases not matched to a gene. CDR3 nucleotides: TGTGCCAGCAGTGTCTTGCTAGCGGAGTACAATGAGCAGTTCTTC. This translates into CASSVLLAEYNEQFF.

This clone was recorded once. J is TRBJ2-7 and V is TRBV5-4; no clear D gene. The CDR3 loop spans 13 amino acids. Trimming left V 4 bases short and J 3 bases short, with 11 bases between. Per germline, CDR1 SGHNT and CDR2 YYREEE (reference sequence). CDR3: CASSVGQDYEQYF. The CDR3 bases are TGTGCCAGCAGCGTTGGTCAGGACTACGAGCAGTACTTC.

This chain uses TRBV11-3 with TRBJ2-3; D perhaps matches TRBD2 (7 bases). CDR1 and CDR2 from the germline V gene are SGHNT and YENEEA. The CDR3 has 17 residues. V dropped 5 bases and J dropped 0 bases, with 18 bases sitting between them. For the CDR3, the DNA is TGTGCCAGCAGCCCCCGGAAGGGGGGGGCTAGCACAGATACGCAGTATTTT. Its translation: CASSPRKGGASTDTQYF. The complete variable domain, with remaining parts taken from reference TRBV11-3 and TRBJ2-3, reads EAGVVQSPRYKIIEKKQPVAFWCNPISGHNTLYWYLQNLGQGPELLIRYENEEAVDDSQLPKDRFSAERLKGVDSTLKIQPAELGDSAVYLCASSPRKGGASTDTQYFGPGTRLTVL.

The chain couples TRBV6-7 to TRBJ1-5, with a possible D match to TRBD1 (5 bases). TRBV6-7 is treated as an ORF (open reading frame) with a function not yet certain. V lost 8 bases to trimming and J lost 5 bases, with 19 bases between them. The CDR3 is made up of 15 amino acids. CDR3 coding DNA: TGTGCCAGCGGCGAGTGGGGGGAGGTGGATCAGCCCCAGCATTTT. It specifies CASGEWGEVDQPQHF.

This clone was counted a single time. This chain links TRBV27 with TRBJ2-3; weak D call: TRBD2 (5 bases). Germline V gives CDR1 MNHEY, CDR2 SMNVEV (reference sequence). The CDR3 has 11 amino acids. Deletions cut 8 bases from V and 4 bases from J, with 7 bases between. DNA of the CDR3: TGTGCCAGCCAGGAGGCAGATACGCAGTATTTT. It encodes CASQEADTQYF.

The CDR3 nucleotides are TGTGCCAGCAGCTCCCGACAAGGGGACAGTGCTTTCTTT. As protein: CASSSRQGDSAFF. The rearrangement links TRBV11-3 to TRBJ1-1; TRBD1 matches 7 bases. With V trimmed by 4 bases and J by 11 bases, 10 bases remained unmatched. CDR3 size: 13 residues. CDR1 and CDR2 from the germline V gene are SGHNT and YENEEA.

This clone was counted once. The CDR3 loop reads CASSFRGVETQYF. As DNA, the CDR3 is TGTGCCAGCAGCTTTCGCGGGGTAGAGACCCAGTACTTC. The chain uses TRBV7-8 and TRBJ2-5; D is possibly TRBD2 (6 bases). Germline values: CDR1 SGHVS, CDR2 FQNEAQ. The length of the CDR3 is 13 residues. V lost 3 bases, J lost 4 bases, and 9 bases lay in between.

The rearrangement joins TRBV7-3 to TRBJ2-2; no definite D call. The germline V gene encodes CDR1 SGHTA and CDR2 FQGTGA. Trimming shortened V by 1 base and J by 5 bases, and 8 bases separated the two germline ends. The CDR3 sequence is 14 residues long. The CDR3 loop reads CASSLNDGTGELFF. The CDR3 region has the DNA TGTGCCAGCAGCTTAAATGACGGGACCGGGGAGCTGTTTTTT.

This sequence joins TRBV7-9 and TRBJ1-1; possibly TRBD1 for D (5 bases). Germline assignment: CDR1 SEHNR and CDR2 FQNEAQ (reference sequence). The CDR3 consists of 15 residues. Trimming shortened V by 5 bases and J by 1 base, and 14 bases separated the two germline ends. The CDR3 reads CASSPSRQQNTEAFF. In DNA form, the CDR3 reads TGTGCCAGCAGCCCTTCGAGACAGCAGAACACTGAAGCTTTCTTT.

CDR3 residues: CASSLVQALRSQETQYF. The CDR3 bases are TGTGCCAGCAGCTTAGTTCAAGCGTTAAGGTCCCAAGAGACCCAGTACTTC. The J gene is TRBJ2-5, the V gene TRBV5-5; D unresolved. Deletions cut 2 bases from V and 1 base from J, with 18 bases between. The CDR3 spans 17 residues. Germline V gene lookup returns CDR1 SGHKS and CDR2 YYEKEE (reference sequence).

The chain joins TRBV28 to TRBJ1-2; D may be TRBD1 (6 bases). CDR1 is MDHEN and CDR2 is SYDVKM in the germline V gene. The CDR3 is made up of 18 amino acids. With 5 bases removed from V and 0 bases from J, the gap between germline ends came to 22 bases. CDR3 DNA: TGTGCCAGCAGTCCCTGGGTGCTAGGACAGCACTCTAACTATGGCTACACCTTC. This translates into CASSPWVLGQHSNYGYTF.

The chain links TRBV18 to TRBJ2-4, with 9 bases aligning to TRBD1. V was clipped by 5 bases and J by 3 bases; unmatched bases: 5. Germline loops: CDR1 KGHSH, CDR2 LQKENI. The CDR3 is 15 amino acids. CDR3 residues: CASSAGTGSKNIQYF. The CDR3 bases are TGTGCCAGCTCAGCCGGGACAGGGAGCAAAAACATTCAGTACTTC.

The J gene is TRBJ2-7, the V gene TRBV11-2; TRBD2 aligns across 7 bases. V shed 1 base and J 3 bases; nucleotides not matched to a gene: 6. Per germline, CDR1 SGHAT and CDR2 FQNNGV. The CDR3 covers 15 residues. The CDR3 DNA reads TGTGCCAGCAGCTTAGGCGGGACTACGAGCTACGAGCAGTACTTC. Translation gives CASSLGGTTSYEQYF.

The chain joins TRBV7-9 to TRBJ1-1; no definite D call. The germline V gene has CDR1 SEHNR and CDR2 FQNEAQ (reference sequence). V lost 1 base and J 8 bases, leaving 8 bases between the germline ends. CDR3 length equals 12 residues. CDR3 amino acids: CASSLEGEEAFF. CDR3 DNA sequence: TGTGCCAGCAGCTTAGAGGGAGAGGAAGCTTTCTTT.

V usage is TRBV9 and J usage is TRBJ2-3; the match to TRBD2 covers 8 bases. V shed 6 bases, J shed 3 bases, and the junction held 24 bases outside the gene matches. Per the germline V gene, CDR1 is SGDLS and CDR2 is YYNGEE. The CDR3 runs to 20 residues. The CDR3 spells CASTDRGGSGSPDGTDTQYF. In nucleotides, the CDR3 is TGTGCCAGCACCGACCGGGGGGGTAGCGGGTCCCCCGACGGTACAGATACGCAGTATTTT.

The chain is built from TRBV12-2 and TRBJ2-1; the table's TRBD1 call for D was not verified on the DNA. TRBV12-2 is a documented pseudogene. The CDR3 has 17 residues. The CDR3 is CASRLPIRGLSYNERFF. The CDR3 nucleotides are TGTGCAAGTCGCTTACCAATCAGGGGGCTCTCCTACAATGAGCGGTTCTTC.

This chain uses TRBV5-1 with TRBJ2-7; D gene unclear. CDR3 length equals 13 residues. Germline CDR1 reads SGHRS; CDR2 reads YFSETQ. V lost 1 base and J 0 bases, leaving 5 bases between the germline ends. The CDR3 nucleotides are TGCGCCAGCAGCTTGCAGGCCTCCTACGAGCAGTACTTC. This encodes CASSLQASYEQYF.